A single sample gave rise to the 2 T cell receptor beta chains below, sequenced in a study of identifying expanded T cells in peripheral blood. Produced via immunoSEQ multiplex PCR; TCRdb's table is partial and in-frame only. The sample has around 75,000 clones, roughly 90% seen once. Sequences were obtained from blood. Source of these receptors: a person aged 18-70 years in good health.

The chain links TRBV6-5 to TRBJ1-2; a weak D match, TRBD1 (6 bases). The CDR3 contains 16 residues. The germline V gene encodes CDR1 MNHEY and CDR2 SVGAGI. Between the trimmed V and J ends, which lost 0 bases and 4 bases, there was a span of 15 bases. CDR3 in amino acids: CASSYSFQGLFYGYTF. In nucleotides, the CDR3 is TGTGCCAGCAGTTACTCGTTTCAGGGGCTTTTCTATGGCTACACCTTC.

The V gene is TRBV28, the J gene TRBJ2-1; 14 bases align to TRBD2. CDR1 is MDHEN, CDR2 SYDVKM, per germline. The V and J ends lost 6 bases and 10 bases, in that order; junction bases with no gene match: 11. This CDR3 comprises 16 residues. The DNA for the CDR3 is TGTGCCAGCAGCTCCCCCGGGACTAGCGGGAGACGAGAGCAGTTCTTC. It translates to CASSSPGTSGRREQFF.